This TCR beta chain was identified during a study of T cells after yellow fever vaccination. Study results and limitations: A minor fraction of clonotypes spanned both CD4 and CD8 compartments. Abundant bulk-population clonotypes could contaminate the FACS-sorted repertoires.

A few counts support this clonotype. The antigen remains unidentified. Germline V gene data show CDR1 as SGHTA and CDR2 as FQGNSA. The CDR3 runs to 14 residues. Trimming stripped 4 bases from V and 1 base from J, with 10 bases between. TCRdb reprocessed the 5' RACE reads via MiXCR and lists one record per CDR3 protein. Of fewer than 350,000 distinct CDR3 sequences listed, 8.7% were seen once; the top ten hold over 15%. The clonotype was recovered from a man younger than 35 who received the YFV17D yellow fever vaccine. This specimen consisted of PBMCs, obtained on the day of the first yellow fever vaccination. V and J are TRBV7-2 and TRBJ1-1; D uncertain. The CDR3 bases are TGTGCCAGCAGCTCCTGGGCAGCGAACACTGAAGCTTTCTTT. Encoded protein: CASSSWAANTEAFF.